This is a list of T cell receptor beta chains from one sample in a study of human T cells and chemical hapten exposure. One entry per CDR3 protein, called by TCRdb with MiXCR from the RACE reads. The sample has approximately 100,000 distinct CDR3 sequences; 12% are singletons. The source was whole blood, collected in connection with sensitization to the hapten diphenylcyclopropenone (DPC). These receptors originate from a woman aged 45-60 years with alopecia areata. Some clones in this sample may be carry-over from other donors' samples. The conserved cysteine and the conserved F or W are not part of the CDR3 here.

j_call | v_call | cdr3_aa
TRBJ1-2 | TRBV3-1 | ASDSPPANYGYT
TRBJ1-1 | TRBV19 | ASTLIGQEAF
TRBJ2-1 | TRBV12-3/TRBV12-4 | ASSYGTEQF
TRBJ2-1 | TRBV4-3 | ASSFGQVKGNEQF
TRBJ1-1 | TRBV6-1 | ASSGQVLNTEAF
TRBJ1-2 | TRBV2 | ASGRTGVNYGYT
TRBJ2-5 | TRBV24-1 | ATSETTGGQETQY
TRBJ1-2 | TRBV6-5 | ASGDKANYGYT
TRBJ2-7 | TRBV4-3 | ASSRRGHQGGPPEEQY
TRBJ2-7 | TRBV20-1 | SAVSYSSYEQY
TRBJ2-1 | TRBV7-9 | ASSSSGRADNEQF
TRBJ2-7 | TRBV7-6 | ASSITGTGDYEQY
TRBJ2-6 | TRBV7-2 | ASSLYGTGGTGANVLT
TRBJ2-2 | TRBV18 | ASSPNVPAYANTGELF
TRBJ2-7 | TRBV20-1 | SARDWDYYEQY
TRBJ2-1 | TRBV19 | ASSTQTGYNEQF
TRBJ2-7 | TRBV6-2/TRBV6-3 | ASRAHRSSYEQY
TRBJ1-5 | TRBV20-1 | SASPLGPPTGPQH
TRBJ1-4 | TRBV29-1 | SVEGGQGNEKLF
TRBJ2-1 | TRBV13 | ASSLDEQF
TRBJ1-1 | TRBV6-1 | ASIDQGGQTGTF
TRBJ2-1 | TRBV19 | ASSTLPRQRFYNEQF
TRBJ1-5 | TRBV2 | ASSASSGGNQPQH
TRBJ1-1 | TRBV6-2/TRBV6-3 | ASSFAPGQGLTEAF
TRBJ1-2 | TRBV2 | ASSDEGQSYGYT
TRBJ1-1 | TRBV5-5 | ASSLDPTRGKNTEAF
TRBJ1-4 | TRBV10-3 | AISETAAGEKLF
TRBJ2-5 | TRBV15 | ATSRVTGAGQETQY
TRBJ1-5 | TRBV19 | ASRRQGLNQPQH